This T cell receptor beta chain was sequenced during a study of monozygotic twins with inflammatory bowel disease. Study-level results: IBD patients displayed reduced TCRbeta diversity (inverse Simpson) when set against healthy co-twins. The results supported no single strong signal or clonotype associated with IBD.

Every TCR library used roughly 3,800 ng of total RNA. Incorporation of UMIs carrying a 6-nucleotide sample barcode was performed by template switching. Each CDR3 protein gets one entry in TCRdb, which reprocessed the 5' RACE reads and gives no DNA. The data include around 400,000 distinct CDR3 sequences; the top ten clones carry 2% to 3%. Germline assignment: CDR1 DFQATT and CDR2 SNEGSKA (reference sequence). The CDR3 spans 14 residues. Turning to this clonotype: Its specificity is unknown.

The sequenced sample was blood. The sequence was obtained from a human donor with ulcerative colitis or Crohn's disease, or a healthy co-twin of an affected twin (not recorded which). The gene calls are TRBV20-1 and TRBJ2-6; TCRdb picks TRBD2, but there is no DNA to check that call. CDR3 protein: CSADGTSSPNVLTF.